This T cell receptor beta chain was captured by sequencing in a study of shared clonotypes between healthy human individuals. Findings of the study overall: Donor scarcity curtailed the genetic and exposure-history diversity represented herein.

Study donors comprised healthy, HIV-negative adults devoid of recent acute infection or vaccination. Comments on this clone: The target antigen is unknown.

Across several immunoSEQ plates, the genomic DNA of each subset was split evenly. Data came from immunoSEQ multiplex PCR; TCRdb stores just in-frame clones and leaves some out. The top ten hold about 2% of the sample, which has hundreds of thousands of clones, around 72% seen once. The CDR3 spans 15 residues. The trim removed 5 bases at V and 1 base at J, leaving 7 bases unmatched. Germline V gene data show CDR1 as MNHEY and CDR2 as SMNVEV (reference sequence). Sample: memory CD4+ T cells sorted from blood. Indicated subset: CD45RA-negative fraction. This TCR came from a woman in her 30s in good health. V is TRBV27 and J is TRBJ2-7; 8 nucleotides line up with TRBD2. The DNA for the CDR3 is TGTGCCAGCAGTGGCAGGACTAGCAGTTCCTACGAGCAGTACTTC. Its translation: CASSGRTSSSYEQYF.